The entry below gives a single T cell receptor (beta chain) sequence along with its context. Its antigen is undetermined. This sample was included in a study of long-term antiretroviral therapy in people with HIV. General study findings and limits: Repertoire composition at all time points was dominated by clones that had expanded before ART. Controls showed broader CDR3 length ranges than did the HIV repertoires.

The assay used was immunoSEQ (version v3.0), run at survey level. Here immunoSEQ multiplex PCR was the method, and the copy in TCRdb shows in-frame clones only, minus some. The sample holds tens of thousands of clones, roughly 84% seen once. The receptor was isolated from a man between 18 and 35 years old with HIV. Sequenced material: unsorted PBMCs, taken 0.4 years after starting antiretroviral therapy.

Here the CDR3 reads CASSQDSGGYEQYF. CDR3 nucleotides: TGCGCCAGCAGCCAAGACTCGGGGGGCTACGAGCAGTACTTC. This rearrangement joins TRBV4-3 to TRBJ2-7; TRBD2 aligns across 7 bases. This CDR3 is 14 amino acids long. V gave up 0 bases and J gave up 3 bases; unmatched junction bases: 2. CDR1 and CDR2 from the germline V gene are LGHNA and YSLEER.